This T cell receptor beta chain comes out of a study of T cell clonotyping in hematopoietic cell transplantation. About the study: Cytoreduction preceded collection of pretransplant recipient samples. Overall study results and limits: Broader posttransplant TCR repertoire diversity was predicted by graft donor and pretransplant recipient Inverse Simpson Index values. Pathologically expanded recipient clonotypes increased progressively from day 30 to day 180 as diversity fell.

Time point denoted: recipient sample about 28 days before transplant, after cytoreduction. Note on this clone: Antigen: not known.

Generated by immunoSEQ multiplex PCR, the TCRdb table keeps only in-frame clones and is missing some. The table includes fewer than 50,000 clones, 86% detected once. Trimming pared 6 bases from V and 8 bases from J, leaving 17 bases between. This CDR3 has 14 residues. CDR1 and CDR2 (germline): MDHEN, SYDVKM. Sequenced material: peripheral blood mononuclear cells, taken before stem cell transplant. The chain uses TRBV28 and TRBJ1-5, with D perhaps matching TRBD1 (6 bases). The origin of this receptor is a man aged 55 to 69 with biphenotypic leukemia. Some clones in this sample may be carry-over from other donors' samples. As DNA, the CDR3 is TGTGCCAGCAGCTATCAGGGGAGCAGGGAGCCCCAGCATTTT. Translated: CASSYQGSREPQHF.